The rows below give T cell receptor beta chains drawn from one sample of a study of blood T cell repertoires in COVID-19. Sequencing was performed with immunoSEQ multiplex PCR; in TCRdb, only in-frame clones are kept and a portion is missing. The table has roughly 200,000 clones, about 83% seen once; the top ten hold 1.5%. Sequencing used peripheral blood. The source is a human donor in a cohort sampled during active COVID-19. Both conserved end residues are part of each CDR3.

cdr3_aa: CASSLVPQLSYEQYF; v_call: TRBV7-2; j_call: TRBJ2-7
cdr3_aa: CASSQGTGDTEAFF; v_call: TRBV4-3; j_call: TRBJ1-1
cdr3_aa: CASSTGGTNYGYTF; v_call: TRBV6-5; j_call: TRBJ1-2
cdr3_aa: CASSTGTAYGYTF; v_call: TRBV12-3/TRBV12-4; j_call: TRBJ1-2
cdr3_aa: CASSSLGTPSTEAFF; v_call: TRBV7-2; j_call: TRBJ1-1
cdr3_aa: CATSGQGAGGNTIYF; v_call: TRBV24-1; j_call: TRBJ1-3
cdr3_aa: CASSQVGPGGGSSYEQYF; v_call: TRBV3-1/TRBV3-2; j_call: TRBJ2-7
cdr3_aa: CASSLESGPGGEQYF; v_call: TRBV7-2; j_call: TRBJ2-7
cdr3_aa: CASSLRQNYGYTF; v_call: TRBV7-9; j_call: TRBJ1-2
cdr3_aa: CASRGLVSYEQYF; v_call: TRBV6-5; j_call: TRBJ2-7
cdr3_aa: CASSHYSSSTEAFF; v_call: TRBV19; j_call: TRBJ1-1
cdr3_aa: CASMRADSNQPQHF; v_call: TRBV2; j_call: TRBJ1-5
cdr3_aa: CASSRSNGGAGTDTQYF; v_call: TRBV21-1; j_call: TRBJ2-3
cdr3_aa: CATSRSNQPQHF; v_call: TRBV10-3; j_call: TRBJ1-5
cdr3_aa: CASSRDRGQLEQYF; v_call: TRBV2; j_call: TRBJ2-7
cdr3_aa: CASSRGTGSNNSPLHF; v_call: TRBV4-1; j_call: TRBJ1-6
cdr3_aa: CASSQHGGAGTDTQYF; v_call: TRBV27; j_call: TRBJ2-3
cdr3_aa: CASNGQLAGNTIYF; v_call: TRBV19; j_call: TRBJ1-3
cdr3_aa: CASSPTRDRQNGYTF; v_call: TRBV7-3; j_call: TRBJ1-2
cdr3_aa: CASSYSPLTRNTEAFF; v_call: TRBV6-5; j_call: TRBJ1-1
cdr3_aa: CASSAGTDEQYF; v_call: TRBV2; j_call: TRBJ2-7
cdr3_aa: CSVETADYEQYF; v_call: TRBV29-1; j_call: TRBJ2-7
cdr3_aa: CASSLLSGRTYEQYF; v_call: TRBV5-1; j_call: TRBJ2-7
cdr3_aa: CASSLLGAGSQYF; v_call: TRBV6-5; j_call: TRBJ2-5
cdr3_aa: CASSPKDSPVLEQYF; v_call: TRBV9; j_call: TRBJ2-7
cdr3_aa: CASTPDRGRTNYGYTF; v_call: TRBV2; j_call: TRBJ1-2
cdr3_aa: CASSSAGGRRGRSNQPQHF; v_call: TRBV27; j_call: TRBJ1-5
cdr3_aa: CASSLTSAGLSPLHF; v_call: TRBV7-9; j_call: TRBJ1-6
cdr3_aa: CASSEAQGVTEAFF; v_call: TRBV6-1; j_call: TRBJ1-1
cdr3_aa: CASSQSRGQTPTF; v_call: TRBV16; j_call: TRBJ1-2
cdr3_aa: CASSYTRGIINYGYTF; v_call: TRBV6-5; j_call: TRBJ1-2
cdr3_aa: CASSVGGGARTGELFF; v_call: TRBV9; j_call: TRBJ2-2
cdr3_aa: CASSQGGTSGSYEQYF; v_call: TRBV18; j_call: TRBJ2-7
cdr3_aa: CAISDGLAGVEQFF; v_call: TRBV10-3; j_call: TRBJ2-1